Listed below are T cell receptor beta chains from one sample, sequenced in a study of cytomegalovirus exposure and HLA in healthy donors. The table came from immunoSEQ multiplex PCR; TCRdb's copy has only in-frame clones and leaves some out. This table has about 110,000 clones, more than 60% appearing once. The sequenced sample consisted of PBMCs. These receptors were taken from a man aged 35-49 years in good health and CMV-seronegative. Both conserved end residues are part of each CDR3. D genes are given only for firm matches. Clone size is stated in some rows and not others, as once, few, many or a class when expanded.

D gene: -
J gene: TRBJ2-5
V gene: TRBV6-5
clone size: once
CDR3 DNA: TGTGCCAGCAGTTACCCCACCGGGGGGCCTCAAGAGACCCAGTACTTC
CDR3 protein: CASSYPTGGPQETQYF

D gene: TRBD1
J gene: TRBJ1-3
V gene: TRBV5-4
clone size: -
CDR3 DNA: TGTGCCAGCAGCTCTTCAGGGGGCGGCTCTGGAAACACCATATATTTT
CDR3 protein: CASSSSGGGSGNTIYF

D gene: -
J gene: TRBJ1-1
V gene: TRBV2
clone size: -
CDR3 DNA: TGTGCCAGCCGGACGGGAGTCTACACTGAAGCTTTCTTT
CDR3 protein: CASRTGVYTEAFF

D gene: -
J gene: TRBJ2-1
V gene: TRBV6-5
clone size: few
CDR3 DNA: TGTGCCAGCAGAGGGGGGGCCAAAAGCAATGAGCAGTTCTTC
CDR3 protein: CASRGGAKSNEQFF

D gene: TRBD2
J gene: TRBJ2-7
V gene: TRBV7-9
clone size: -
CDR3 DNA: TGTGCCAGCAGCCGTCTTCTAGCGGGGGGACCCTACGAGCAGTACTTC
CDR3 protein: CASSRLLAGGPYEQYF

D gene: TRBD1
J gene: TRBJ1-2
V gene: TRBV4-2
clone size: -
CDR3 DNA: TGTGCCAGCAGCTACGGGACAGGGGAGTCCGATGGCTACACCTTC
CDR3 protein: CASSYGTGESDGYTF

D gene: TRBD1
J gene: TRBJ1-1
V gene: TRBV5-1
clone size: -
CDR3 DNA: TGCGCCAGCAGCTTGGAAACAGGGGGTGAAGCTTTCTTT
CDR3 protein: CASSLETGGEAFF

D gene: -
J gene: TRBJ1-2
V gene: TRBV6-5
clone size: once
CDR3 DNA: TGTGCCAGCAGAGAGGTGGCCAGGGTGGGCTATGGCCACACCTTC
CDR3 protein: CASREVARVGYGHTF

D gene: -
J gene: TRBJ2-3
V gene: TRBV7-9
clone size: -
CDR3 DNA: TGTGCCAGCAGCTCTCCGACAGGAAGCCCAGATACGCAGTATTTT
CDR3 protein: CASSSPTGSPDTQYF

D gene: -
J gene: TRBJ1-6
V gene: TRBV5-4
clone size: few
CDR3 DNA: TGTGCCAGCAGCTTAGTTGAGGGTATCGGTATGGATTCACCCCTCCACTTT
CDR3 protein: CASSLVEGIGMDSPLHF

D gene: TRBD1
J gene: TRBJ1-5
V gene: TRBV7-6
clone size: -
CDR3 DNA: TGTGCCAGCAGCCGACAGGGGGCGGGTCAGCCCCAGCATTTT
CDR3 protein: CASSRQGAGQPQHF

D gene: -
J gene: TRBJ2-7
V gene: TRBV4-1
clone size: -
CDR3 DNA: TGCGCCAGCAGCCAAGAGACTACCTACGAGCAGTACTTC
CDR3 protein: CASSQETTYEQYF

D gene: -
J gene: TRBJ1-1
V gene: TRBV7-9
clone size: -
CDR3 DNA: TGTGCCGGTGTCGGGTCGGGGACTGAAGCTTTCTTT
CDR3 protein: CAGVGSGTEAFF

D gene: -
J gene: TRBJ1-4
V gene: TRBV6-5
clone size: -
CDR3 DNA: TGTGCCAGCAGTGCCCAGGGGCTAATTAATGAAAAACTGTTTTTT
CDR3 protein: CASSAQGLINEKLFF

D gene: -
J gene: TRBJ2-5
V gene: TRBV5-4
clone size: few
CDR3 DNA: TGTGCCAGCAGCCCCAGCCGGGGGGAGACCCAGTACTTC
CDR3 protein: CASSPSRGETQYF

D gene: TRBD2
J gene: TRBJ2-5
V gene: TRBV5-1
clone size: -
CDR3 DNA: TGCGCCAGCAAAGGGCCTAGCGGGGGGCCCCAAGAGACCCAGTACTTC
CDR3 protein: CASKGPSGGPQETQYF

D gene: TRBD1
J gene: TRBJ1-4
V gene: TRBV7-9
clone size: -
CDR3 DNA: TGTTCCAGCAGCTTACCGGGACAGGGGGCCCCAAATGAAAAACTGTTTTTT
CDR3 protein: CSSSLPGQGAPNEKLFF

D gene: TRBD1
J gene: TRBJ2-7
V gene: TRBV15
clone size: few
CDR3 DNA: TGTGCCACCAGCATGGGGCAGGGGGACAGCTCCTACGAGCAGTACTTC
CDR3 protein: CATSMGQGDSSYEQYF

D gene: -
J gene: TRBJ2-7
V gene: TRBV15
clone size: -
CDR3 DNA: TGTGCCACCAGCAGAGATTCGCTGGGCAGAGTATACGAGCAGTACTTC
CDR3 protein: CATSRDSLGRVYEQYF

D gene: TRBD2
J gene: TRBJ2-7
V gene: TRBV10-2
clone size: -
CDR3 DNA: TGCGCCAGCAGTGACCTACTAGCGGGGGGGCCGGGCGAGCAGTACTTC
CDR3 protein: CASSDLLAGGPGEQYF

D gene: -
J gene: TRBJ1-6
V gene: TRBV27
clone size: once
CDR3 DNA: TGTGCCAGCAGTTTAACAGACAGAGATAATTCACCCCTCCACTTT
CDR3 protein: CASSLTDRDNSPLHF

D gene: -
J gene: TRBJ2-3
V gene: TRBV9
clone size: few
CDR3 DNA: TGTGCCAGCAGCGTAGTGGGGGCCGGCACAGATACGCAGTATTTT
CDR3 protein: CASSVVGAGTDTQYF

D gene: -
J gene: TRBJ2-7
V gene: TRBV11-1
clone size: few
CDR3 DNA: TGTGCCAGCAGCCAAGACGGGAGACCCCTCTACGAGCAGTACTTC
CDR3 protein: CASSQDGRPLYEQYF

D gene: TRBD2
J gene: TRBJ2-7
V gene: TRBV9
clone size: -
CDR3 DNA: TGTGCCAGCAGCGTAAAGGCGGGGGGACGCGAGCAGTACTTC
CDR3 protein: CASSVKAGGREQYF

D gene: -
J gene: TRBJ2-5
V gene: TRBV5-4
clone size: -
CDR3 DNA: TGTGCCAGCACTTTTTCCGGCGGAGAGACCCAGTACTTC
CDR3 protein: CASTFSGGETQYF

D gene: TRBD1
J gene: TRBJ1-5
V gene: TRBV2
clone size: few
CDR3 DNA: TGTGCCAGCAGTCTCACAGGGGGCAGACAGCCCCAGCATTTT
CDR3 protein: CASSLTGGRQPQHF

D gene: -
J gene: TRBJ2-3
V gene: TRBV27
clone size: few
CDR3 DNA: TGTGCCAGCAGTTTGATAAGGGGACTCACAGATACGCAGTATTTT
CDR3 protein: CASSLIRGLTDTQYF

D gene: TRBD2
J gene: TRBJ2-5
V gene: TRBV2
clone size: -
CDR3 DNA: TGTGCCAGCAGTGAATTGAGCGGGGGGGCCTTGCAGTACTTC
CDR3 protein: CASSELSGGALQYF

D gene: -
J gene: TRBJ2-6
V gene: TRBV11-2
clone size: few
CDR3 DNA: TGTGCCAGCAGCTTAGATCGGGGGGCCAACGTCCTGACTTTC
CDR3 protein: CASSLDRGANVLTF

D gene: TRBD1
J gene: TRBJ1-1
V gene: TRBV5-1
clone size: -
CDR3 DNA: TGCGCCAGCACCCGGACAGGGGCTAACACTGAAGCTTTCTTT
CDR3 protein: CASTRTGANTEAFF

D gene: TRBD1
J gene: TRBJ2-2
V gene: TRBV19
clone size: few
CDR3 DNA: TGTGCCAGTAGTTCTTCCCGGGACAGGGCTGTGTTTTTTTTT
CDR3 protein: CASSSSRDRAVFFF

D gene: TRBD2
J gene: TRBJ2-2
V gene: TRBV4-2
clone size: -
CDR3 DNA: TGTGCCAGCAGCCAAGATTTAGTAGCGGGGACTGGGGAGCTGTTTTTT
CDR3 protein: CASSQDLVAGTGELFF

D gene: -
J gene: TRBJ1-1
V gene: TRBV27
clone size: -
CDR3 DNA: TGTGCCAGCAGTTTGATCCAGGGGAAAACTGAAGCTTTCTTT
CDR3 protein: CASSLIQGKTEAFF

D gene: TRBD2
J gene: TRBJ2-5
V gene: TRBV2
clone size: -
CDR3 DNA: TGTGCCAGTCGGCTAGCGGGAGAGACCCAGTACTTC
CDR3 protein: CASRLAGETQYF

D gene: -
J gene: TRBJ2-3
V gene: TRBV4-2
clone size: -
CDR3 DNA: TGTGCCAGCAGCCAACCAGACGGGAGCACAGATACGCAGTATTTT
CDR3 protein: CASSQPDGSTDTQYF

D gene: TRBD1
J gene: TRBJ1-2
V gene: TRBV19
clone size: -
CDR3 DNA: TGTGCCAGTAGTATAGGACAGGGGGACGTTGGCTACACCTTC
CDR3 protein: CASSIGQGDVGYTF

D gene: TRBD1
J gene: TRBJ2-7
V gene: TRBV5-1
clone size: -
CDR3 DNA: TGCGCCAGCAGCCGAGGGACAGGGGTCGGCTACGAGCAGTACTTC
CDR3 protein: CASSRGTGVGYEQYF

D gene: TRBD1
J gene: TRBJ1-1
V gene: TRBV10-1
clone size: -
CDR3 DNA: TGCGCCAGCAGCCTCACAGGGGTGAACACTGAAGCTTTCTTT
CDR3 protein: CASSLTGVNTEAFF

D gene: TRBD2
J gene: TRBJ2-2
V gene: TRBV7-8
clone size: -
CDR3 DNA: TGTGCCAGCAGCTCGGGACTAGCGGGGTACACGAACACCGGGGAGCTGTTTTTT
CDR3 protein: CASSSGLAGYTNTGELFF

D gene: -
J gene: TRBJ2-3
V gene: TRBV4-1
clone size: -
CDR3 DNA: TGCGCCAGCAGCCTCTCCGGGGGATTCACAGATACGCAGTATTTT
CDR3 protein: CASSLSGGFTDTQYF

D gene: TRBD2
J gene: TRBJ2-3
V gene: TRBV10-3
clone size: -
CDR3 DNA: TGTGCCATCAGTGAGGGTAGCGGGGGGCAAGCAGATACGCAGTATTTT
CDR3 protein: CAISEGSGGQADTQYF

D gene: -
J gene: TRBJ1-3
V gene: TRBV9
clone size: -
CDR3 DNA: TGTGCCAGCAGCGTAGATCGGGGGACTGGAAACACCATATATTTT
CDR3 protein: CASSVDRGTGNTIYF

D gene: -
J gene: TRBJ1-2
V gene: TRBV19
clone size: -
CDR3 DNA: TGTGCCAGTAGTATAGGAGGAGGATCAAGCGGCTACACCTTC
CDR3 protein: CASSIGGGSSGYTF

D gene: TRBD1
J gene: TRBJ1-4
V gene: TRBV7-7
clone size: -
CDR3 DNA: TGTGCCAGCAGCGTTGGGACAGGGTTTAATGAAAAACTGTTTTTT
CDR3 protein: CASSVGTGFNEKLFF

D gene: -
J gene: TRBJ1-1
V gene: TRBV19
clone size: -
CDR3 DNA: TGTGCCAGTAGTATTGGGGCAGGGCGGACTGAAGCTTTCTTT
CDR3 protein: CASSIGAGRTEAFF

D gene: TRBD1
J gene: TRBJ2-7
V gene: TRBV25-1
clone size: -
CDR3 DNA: TGTGCCAGCAGTGACGACAGGGGGCTCTACGAGCAGTACTTC
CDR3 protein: CASSDDRGLYEQYF

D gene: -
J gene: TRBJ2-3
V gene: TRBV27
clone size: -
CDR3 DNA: TGTGCCACCCGTTCGTCAGATACGCAGTATTTT
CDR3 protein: CATRSSDTQYF

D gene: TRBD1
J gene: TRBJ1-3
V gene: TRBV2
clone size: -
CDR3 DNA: TGTGCCAGCAGTATCACCGGGACAGGGGGAAACACCATATATTTT
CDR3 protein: CASSITGTGGNTIYF

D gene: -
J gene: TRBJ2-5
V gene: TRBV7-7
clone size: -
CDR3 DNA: TGTGCCAGCAGCTTAGGCGGAAAGGAGACCCAGTACTTC
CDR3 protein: CASSLGGKETQYF

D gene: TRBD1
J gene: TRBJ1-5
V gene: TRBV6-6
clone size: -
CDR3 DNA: TGTGCCAGCGGGACAGGCAACAATCAGCCCCAGCATTTT
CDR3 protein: CASGTGNNQPQHF

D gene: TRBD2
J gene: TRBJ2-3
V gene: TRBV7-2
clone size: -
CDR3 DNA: TGTGCCAGCAGCTTAAGGAGCGGGGGGGCTGCAGATACGCAGTATTTT
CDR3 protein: CASSLRSGGAADTQYF